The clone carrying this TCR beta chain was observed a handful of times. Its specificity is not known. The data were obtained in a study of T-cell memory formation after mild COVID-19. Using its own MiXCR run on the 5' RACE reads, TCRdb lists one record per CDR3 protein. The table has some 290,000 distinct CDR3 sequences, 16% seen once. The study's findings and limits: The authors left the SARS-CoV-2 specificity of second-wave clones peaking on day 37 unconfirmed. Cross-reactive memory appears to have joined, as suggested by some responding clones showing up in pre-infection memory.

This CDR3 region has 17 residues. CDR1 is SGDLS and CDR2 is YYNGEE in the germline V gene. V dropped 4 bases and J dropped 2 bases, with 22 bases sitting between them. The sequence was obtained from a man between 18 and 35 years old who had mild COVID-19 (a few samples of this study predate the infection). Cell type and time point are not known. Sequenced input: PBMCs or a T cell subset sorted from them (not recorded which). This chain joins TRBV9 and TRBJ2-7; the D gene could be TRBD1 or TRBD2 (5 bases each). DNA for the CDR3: TGTGCCAGCAGCTTTTCCTCCGGGACGGATGGTACCTACGAGCAGTACTTC. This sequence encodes CASSFSSGTDGTYEQYF.